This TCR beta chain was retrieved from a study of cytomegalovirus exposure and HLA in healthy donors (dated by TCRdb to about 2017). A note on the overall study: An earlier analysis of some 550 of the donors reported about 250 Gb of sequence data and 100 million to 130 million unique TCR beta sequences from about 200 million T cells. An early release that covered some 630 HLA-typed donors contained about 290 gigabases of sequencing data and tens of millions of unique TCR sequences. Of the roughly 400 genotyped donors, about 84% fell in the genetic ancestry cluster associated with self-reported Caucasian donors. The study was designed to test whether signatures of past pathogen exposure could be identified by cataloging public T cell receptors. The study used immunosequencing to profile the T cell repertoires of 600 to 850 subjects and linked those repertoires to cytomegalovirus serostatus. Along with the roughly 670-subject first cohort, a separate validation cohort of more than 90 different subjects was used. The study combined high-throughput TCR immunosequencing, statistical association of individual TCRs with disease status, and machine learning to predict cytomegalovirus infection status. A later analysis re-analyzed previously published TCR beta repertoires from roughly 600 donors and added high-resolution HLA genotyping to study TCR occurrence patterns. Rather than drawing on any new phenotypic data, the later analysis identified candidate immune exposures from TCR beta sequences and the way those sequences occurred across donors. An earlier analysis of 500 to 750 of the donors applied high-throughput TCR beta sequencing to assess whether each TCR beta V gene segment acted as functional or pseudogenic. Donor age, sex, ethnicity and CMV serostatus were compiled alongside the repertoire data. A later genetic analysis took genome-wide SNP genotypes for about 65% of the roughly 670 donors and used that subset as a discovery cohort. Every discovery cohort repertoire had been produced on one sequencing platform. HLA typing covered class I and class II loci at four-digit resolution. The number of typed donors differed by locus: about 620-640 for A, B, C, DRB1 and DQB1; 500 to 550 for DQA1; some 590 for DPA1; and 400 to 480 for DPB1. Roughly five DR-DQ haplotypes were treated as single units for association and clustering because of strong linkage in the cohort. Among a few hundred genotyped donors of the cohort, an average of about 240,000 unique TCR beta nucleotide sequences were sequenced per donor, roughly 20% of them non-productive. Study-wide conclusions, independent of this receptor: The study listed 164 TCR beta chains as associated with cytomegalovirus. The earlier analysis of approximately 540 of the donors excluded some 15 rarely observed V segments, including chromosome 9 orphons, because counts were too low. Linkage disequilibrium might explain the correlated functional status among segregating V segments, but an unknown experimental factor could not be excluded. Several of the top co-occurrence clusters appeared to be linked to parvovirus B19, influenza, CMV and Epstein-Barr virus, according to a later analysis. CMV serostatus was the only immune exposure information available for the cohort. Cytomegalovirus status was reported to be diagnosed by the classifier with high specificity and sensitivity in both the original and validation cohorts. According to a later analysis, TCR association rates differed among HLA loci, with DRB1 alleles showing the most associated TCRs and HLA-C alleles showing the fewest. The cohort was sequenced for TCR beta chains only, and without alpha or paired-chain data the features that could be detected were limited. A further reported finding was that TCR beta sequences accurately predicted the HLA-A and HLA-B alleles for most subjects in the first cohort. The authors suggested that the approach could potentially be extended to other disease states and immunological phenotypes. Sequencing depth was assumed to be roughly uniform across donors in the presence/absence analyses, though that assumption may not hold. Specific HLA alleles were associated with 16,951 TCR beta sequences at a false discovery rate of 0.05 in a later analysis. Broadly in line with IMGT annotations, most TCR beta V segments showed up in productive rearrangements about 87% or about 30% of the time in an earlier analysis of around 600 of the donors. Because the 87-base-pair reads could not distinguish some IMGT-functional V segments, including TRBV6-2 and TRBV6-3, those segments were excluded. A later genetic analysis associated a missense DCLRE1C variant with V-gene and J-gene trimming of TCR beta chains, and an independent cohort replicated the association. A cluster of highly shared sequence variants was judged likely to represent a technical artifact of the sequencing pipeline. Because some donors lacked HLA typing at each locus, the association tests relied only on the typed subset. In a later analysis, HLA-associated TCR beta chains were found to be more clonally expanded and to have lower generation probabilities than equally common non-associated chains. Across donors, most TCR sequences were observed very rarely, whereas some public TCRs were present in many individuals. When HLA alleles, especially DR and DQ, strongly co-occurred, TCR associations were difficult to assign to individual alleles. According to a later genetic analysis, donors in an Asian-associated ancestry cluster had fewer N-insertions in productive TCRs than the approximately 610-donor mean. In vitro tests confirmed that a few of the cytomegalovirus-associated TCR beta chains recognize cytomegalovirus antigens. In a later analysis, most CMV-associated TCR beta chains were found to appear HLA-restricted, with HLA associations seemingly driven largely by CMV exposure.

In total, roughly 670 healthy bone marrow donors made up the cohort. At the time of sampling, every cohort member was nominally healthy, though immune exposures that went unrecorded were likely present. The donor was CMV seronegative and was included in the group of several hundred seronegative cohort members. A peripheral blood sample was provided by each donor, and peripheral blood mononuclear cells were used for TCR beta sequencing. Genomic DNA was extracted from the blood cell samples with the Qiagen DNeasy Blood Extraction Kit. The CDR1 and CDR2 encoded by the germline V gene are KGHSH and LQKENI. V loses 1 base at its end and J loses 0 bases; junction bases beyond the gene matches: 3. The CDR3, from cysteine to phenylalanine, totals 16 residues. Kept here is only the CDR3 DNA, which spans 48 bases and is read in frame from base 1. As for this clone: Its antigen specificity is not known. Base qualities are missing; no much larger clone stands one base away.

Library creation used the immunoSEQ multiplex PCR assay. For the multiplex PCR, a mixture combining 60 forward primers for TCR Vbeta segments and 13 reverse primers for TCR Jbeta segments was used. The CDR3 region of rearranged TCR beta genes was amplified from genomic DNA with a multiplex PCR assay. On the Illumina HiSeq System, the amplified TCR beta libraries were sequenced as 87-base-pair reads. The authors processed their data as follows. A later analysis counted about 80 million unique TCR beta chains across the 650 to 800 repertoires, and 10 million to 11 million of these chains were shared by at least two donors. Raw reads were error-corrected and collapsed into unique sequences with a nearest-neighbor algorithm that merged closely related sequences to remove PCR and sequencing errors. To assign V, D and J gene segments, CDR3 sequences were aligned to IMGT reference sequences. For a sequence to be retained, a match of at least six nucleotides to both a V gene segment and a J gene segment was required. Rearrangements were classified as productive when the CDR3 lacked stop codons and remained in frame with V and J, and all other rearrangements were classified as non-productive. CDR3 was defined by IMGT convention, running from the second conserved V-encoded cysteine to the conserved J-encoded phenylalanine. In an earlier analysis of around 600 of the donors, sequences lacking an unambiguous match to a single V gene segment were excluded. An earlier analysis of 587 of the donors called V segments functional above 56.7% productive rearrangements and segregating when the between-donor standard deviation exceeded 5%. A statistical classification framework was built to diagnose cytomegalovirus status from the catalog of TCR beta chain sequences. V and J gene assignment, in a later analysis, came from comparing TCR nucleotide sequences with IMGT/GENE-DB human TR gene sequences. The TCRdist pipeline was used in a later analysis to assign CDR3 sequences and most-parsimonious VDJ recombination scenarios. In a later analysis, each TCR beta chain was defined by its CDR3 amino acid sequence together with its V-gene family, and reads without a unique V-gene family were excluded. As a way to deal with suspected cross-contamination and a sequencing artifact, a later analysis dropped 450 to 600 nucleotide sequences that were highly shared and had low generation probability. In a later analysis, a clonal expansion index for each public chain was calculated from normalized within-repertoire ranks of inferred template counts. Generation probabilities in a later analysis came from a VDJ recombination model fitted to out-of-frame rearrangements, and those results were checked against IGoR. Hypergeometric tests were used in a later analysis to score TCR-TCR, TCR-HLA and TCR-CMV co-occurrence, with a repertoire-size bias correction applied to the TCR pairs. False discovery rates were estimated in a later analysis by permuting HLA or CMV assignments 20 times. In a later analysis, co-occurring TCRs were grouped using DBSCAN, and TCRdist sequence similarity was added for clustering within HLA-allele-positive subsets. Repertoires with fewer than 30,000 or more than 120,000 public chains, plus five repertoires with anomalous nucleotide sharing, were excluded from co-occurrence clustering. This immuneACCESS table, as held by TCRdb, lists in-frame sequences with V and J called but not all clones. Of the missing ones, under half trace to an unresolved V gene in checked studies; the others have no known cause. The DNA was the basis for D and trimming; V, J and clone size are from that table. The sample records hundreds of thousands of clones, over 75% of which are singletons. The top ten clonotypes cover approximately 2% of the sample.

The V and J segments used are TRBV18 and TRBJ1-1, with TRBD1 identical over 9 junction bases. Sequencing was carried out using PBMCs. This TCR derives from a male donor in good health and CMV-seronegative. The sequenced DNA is TGTGCCAGCTCACCACGACAGGGGGTGATGAACACTGAAGCTTTCTTT. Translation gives CASSPRQGVMNTEAFF.